Sequencing of this T cell receptor (beta chain) was carried out in a study of T cells in Graves' hyperthyroidism and ophthalmopathy. The CDR3 regions of TCR beta were amplified from RNA transcripts. Initially, a first-round RT-PCR of the TCR CDR3 employed the HTBI primer set. MiXCR was run by TCRdb on the multiplex PCR reads, yielding one entry per CDR3 protein. The table lists roughly 840,000 distinct CDR3 sequences, over 35% of them singletons. Study-wide points: Blood also contained most expanded thyroid clonotypes above 0.001.

This CDR3 is 13 amino acids long. With 1 base removed from V and 4 bases from J, the gap between germline ends came to 7 bases. Germline CDR1 is LNHDA and CDR2 is SQIVND (reference sequence). Newly diagnosed hyperthyroidism, duration under 2 months, in patients aged 18 to 65. The sample holds many counts of this clonotype. The antigen is not known. The V and J genes are TRBV19 and TRBJ1-1; D is unclear. This TCR came from a man aged 18 to 29 with Graves' hyperthyroidism. What was sequenced was blood. CDR3: CASSIASVTEAFF. Written as DNA, the CDR3 is TGTGCCAGTAGTATAGCGTCCGTCACTGAAGCTTTCTTT.